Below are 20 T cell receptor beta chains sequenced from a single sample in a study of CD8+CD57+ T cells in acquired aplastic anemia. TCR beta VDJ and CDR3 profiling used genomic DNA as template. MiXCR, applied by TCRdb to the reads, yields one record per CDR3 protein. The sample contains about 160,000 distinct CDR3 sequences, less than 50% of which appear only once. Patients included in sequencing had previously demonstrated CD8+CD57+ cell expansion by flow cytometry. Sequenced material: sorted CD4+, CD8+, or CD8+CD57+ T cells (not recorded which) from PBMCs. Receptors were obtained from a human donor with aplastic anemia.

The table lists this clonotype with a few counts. This CDR3 is CASSLGQGASEQYF. DNA for the CDR3: TGTGCCAGCAGCCTGGGGCAGGGGGCTTCCGAGCAGTACTTC. V is TRBV6-1 and J is TRBJ2-7; 8 bases agree with TRBD1. Per the germline V gene, CDR1 is MNHNS and CDR2 is SASEGT. The V gene end was trimmed by 6 bases and the J gene end by 6 bases; junction bases not matched to a gene: 10. The CDR3 sequence is 14 residues long.

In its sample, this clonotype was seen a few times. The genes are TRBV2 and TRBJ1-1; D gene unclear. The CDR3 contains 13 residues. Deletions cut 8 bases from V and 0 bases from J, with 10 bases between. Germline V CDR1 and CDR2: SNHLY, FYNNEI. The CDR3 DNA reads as TGTGCCAGCCATCTTTCGATGAACACTGAAGCTTTCTTT. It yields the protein CASHLSMNTEAFF.

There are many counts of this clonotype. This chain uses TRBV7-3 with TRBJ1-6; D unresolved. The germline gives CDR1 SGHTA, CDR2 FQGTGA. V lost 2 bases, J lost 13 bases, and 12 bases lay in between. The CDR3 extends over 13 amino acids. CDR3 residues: CASSLGGSDPLHF. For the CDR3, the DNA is TGTGCCAGCAGCTTAGGAGGGTCCGATCCCCTCCACTTT.

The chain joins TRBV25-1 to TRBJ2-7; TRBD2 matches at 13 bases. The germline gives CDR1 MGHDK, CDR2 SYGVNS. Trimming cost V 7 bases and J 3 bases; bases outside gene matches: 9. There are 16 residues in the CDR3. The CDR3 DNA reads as TGTGCCAGCAACCTACTAAGGACTAGCGGGAGCTACGAGCAGTACTTC. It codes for CASNLLRTSGSYEQYF.

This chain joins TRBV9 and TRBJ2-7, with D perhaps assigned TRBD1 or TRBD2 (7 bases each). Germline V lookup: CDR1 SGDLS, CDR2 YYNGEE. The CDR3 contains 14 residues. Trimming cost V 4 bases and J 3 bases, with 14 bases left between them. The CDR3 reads CASSPGGGVYEQYF. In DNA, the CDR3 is TGTGCCAGCAGCCCAGGGGGGGGAGTCTACGAGCAGTACTTC.

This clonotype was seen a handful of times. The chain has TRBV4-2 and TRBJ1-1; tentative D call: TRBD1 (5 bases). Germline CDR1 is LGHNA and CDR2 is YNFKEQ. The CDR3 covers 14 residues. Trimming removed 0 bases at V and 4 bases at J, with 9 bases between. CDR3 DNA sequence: TGTGCCAGCAGCCAAGAGGGGCAGCTCACTGAAGCTTTCTTT. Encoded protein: CASSQEGQLTEAFF.

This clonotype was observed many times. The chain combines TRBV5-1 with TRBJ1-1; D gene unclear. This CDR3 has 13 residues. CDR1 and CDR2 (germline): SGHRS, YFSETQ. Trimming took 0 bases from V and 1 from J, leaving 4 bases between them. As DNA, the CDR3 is TGCGCCAGCAGCTTGGCCCCGAACACTGAAGCTTTCTTT. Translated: CASSLAPNTEAFF.

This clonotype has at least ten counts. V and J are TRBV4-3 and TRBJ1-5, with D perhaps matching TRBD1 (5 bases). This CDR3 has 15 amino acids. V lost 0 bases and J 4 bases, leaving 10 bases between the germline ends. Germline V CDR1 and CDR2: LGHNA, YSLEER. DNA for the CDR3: TGCGCCAGCAGCCAAGAGCTGGAGGGGAATCAGCCCCAGCATTTT. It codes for CASSQELEGNQPQHF.

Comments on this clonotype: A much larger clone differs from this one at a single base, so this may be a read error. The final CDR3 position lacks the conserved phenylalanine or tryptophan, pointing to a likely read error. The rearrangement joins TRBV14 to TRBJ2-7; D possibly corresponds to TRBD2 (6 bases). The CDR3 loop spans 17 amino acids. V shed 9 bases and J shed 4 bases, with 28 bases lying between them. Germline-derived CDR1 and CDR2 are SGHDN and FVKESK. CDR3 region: CASTAWTISPSDYEQYL. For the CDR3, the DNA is TGTGCCAGTACGGCGTGGACTATATCCCCGTCAGATTACGAGCAGTACCTC.

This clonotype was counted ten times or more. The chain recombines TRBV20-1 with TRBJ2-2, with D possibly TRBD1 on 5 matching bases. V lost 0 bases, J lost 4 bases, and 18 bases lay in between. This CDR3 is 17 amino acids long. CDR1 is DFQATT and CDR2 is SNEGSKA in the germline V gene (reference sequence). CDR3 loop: CSARDFVSRQGTGELFF. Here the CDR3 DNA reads TGCAGTGCTAGAGATTTCGTCTCGCGGCAGGGCACCGGGGAGCTGTTTTTT.

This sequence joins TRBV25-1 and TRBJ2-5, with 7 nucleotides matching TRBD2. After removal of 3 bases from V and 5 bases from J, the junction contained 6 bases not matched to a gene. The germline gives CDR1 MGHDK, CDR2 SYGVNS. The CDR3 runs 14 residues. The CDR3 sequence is CASSDAGEEETQYF. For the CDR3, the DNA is TGTGCCAGCAGTGATGCGGGAGAGGAGGAGACCCAGTACTTC.

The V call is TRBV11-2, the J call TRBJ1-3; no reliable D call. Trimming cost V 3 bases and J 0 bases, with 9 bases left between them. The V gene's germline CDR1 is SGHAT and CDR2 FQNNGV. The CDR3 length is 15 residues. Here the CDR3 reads CASSFPLPSGNTIYF. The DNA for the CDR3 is TGTGCCAGCAGCTTCCCCCTGCCCTCTGGAAACACCATATATTTT.

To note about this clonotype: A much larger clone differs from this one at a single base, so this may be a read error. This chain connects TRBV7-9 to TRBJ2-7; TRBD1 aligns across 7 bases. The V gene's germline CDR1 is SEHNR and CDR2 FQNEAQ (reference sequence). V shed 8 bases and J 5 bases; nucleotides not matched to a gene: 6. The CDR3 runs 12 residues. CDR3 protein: CASGPGTDEQYF. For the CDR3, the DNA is TGTGCCAGCGGCCCCGGGACAGACGAGCAGTACTTC.

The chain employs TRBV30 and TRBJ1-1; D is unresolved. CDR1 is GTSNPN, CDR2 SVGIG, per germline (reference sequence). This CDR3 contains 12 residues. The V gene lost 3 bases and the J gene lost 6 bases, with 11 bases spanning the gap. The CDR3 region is CAWSVGGSEAFF. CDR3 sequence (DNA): TGTGCCTGGAGCGTGGGTGGTTCTGAAGCTTTCTTT.

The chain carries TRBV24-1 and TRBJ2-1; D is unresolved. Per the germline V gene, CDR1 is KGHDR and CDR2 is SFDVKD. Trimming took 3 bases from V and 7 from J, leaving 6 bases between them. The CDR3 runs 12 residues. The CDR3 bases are TGTGCCACCAGTGATCCGTTTAATGAGCAGTTCTTC. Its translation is CATSDPFNEQFF.

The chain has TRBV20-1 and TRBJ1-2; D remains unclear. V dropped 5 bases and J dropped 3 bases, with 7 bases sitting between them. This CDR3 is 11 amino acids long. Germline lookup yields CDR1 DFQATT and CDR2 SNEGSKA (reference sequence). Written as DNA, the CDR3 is TGCAGTGCTTCGGACGACTATGGCTACACCTTC. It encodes CSASDDYGYTF.

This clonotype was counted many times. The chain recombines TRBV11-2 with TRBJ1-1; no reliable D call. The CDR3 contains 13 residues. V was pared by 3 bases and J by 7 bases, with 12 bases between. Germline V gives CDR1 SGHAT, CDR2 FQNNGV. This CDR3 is CASSLEGVSEAFF. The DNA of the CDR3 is TGTGCCAGCAGCTTGGAGGGAGTGAGTGAAGCTTTCTTT. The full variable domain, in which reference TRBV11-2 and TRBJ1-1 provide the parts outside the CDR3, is EAGVAQSPRYKIIEKRQSVAFWCNPISGHATLYWYQQILGQGPKLLIQFQNNGVVDDSQLPKDRFSAERLKGVDSTLKIQPAKLEDSAVYLCASSLEGVSEAFFGQGTRLTVV.

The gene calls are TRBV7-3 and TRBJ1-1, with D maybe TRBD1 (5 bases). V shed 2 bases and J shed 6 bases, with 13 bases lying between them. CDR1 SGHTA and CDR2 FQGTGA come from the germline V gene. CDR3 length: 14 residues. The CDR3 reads CASSLRSPGAEAFF. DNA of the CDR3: TGTGCCAGCAGCTTACGGTCTCCGGGGGCTGAAGCTTTCTTT.

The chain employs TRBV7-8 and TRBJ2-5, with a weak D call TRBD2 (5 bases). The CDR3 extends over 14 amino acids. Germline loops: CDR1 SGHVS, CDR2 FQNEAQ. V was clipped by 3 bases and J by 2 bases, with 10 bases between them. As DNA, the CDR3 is TGTGCCAGCAGCTTTATTGGCGGGCAAGAGACCCAGTACTTC. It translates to CASSFIGGQETQYF.

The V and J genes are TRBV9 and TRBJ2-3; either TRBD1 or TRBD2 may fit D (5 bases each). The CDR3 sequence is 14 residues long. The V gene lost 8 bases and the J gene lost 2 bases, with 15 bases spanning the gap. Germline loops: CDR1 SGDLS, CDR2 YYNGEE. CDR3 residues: CASSREGTTDTQYF. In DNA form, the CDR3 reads TGTGCCAGTTCCCGTGAGGGGACCACAGATACGCAGTATTTT.